This T cell receptor (beta chain) was documented in a study of blood T cell repertoires in COVID-19. Repertoires were generated with immunoSEQ multiplex PCR, while TCRdb's copy carries only in-frame clones and drops some. The repertoire holds roughly 43,000 clones, with roughly nine tenths as singletons. Germline V CDR1 and CDR2: KGHSH, LQKENI. Trimming removed 0 bases at V and 5 bases at J, with 7 bases between. This CDR3 is built from 13 residues. This clone has only one observation. The sequencing input was peripheral blood. J is TRBJ1-2 and V is TRBV18; D call uncertain. The receptor was isolated from a man aged 65 to 79 with active COVID-19. For the CDR3, the DNA is TGTGCCAGCTCACCACCGGGCGAATATGGCTACACCTTC. The encoded protein is CASSPPGEYGYTF.